The 16 T cell receptor beta chains below come from one sample, sequenced in a study of blood T cells in healthy people across ages. Using a J-beta primer mix together with a sample-barcoded 5' primer, a second PCR was run for about 6 to 11 cycles. TCRdb passed the 5' RACE reads through MiXCR, listing each CDR3 protein once. The sample carries fewer than 800,000 distinct CDR3 sequences, 45% to 50% recorded once. The sequenced sample consisted of blood. The receptors were gathered from a woman in her sixties or seventies in good health.

This rearrangement joins TRBV20-1 to TRBJ2-7; TRBD2 might be the D (6 bases). The CDR3 covers 14 residues. V was shortened by 5 bases and J by 1 base, with 15 bases between the two germline ends. Looked up from germline, CDR1 is DFQATT and CDR2 is SNEGSKA (reference sequence). In DNA form, the CDR3 reads TGCAGTGCTGTAAACGAGGGAGGATCCTACGAGCAGTACTTC. Its protein product is CSAVNEGGSYEQYF.

The chain recombines TRBV28 with TRBJ2-7; 9 bases are shared with TRBD2. This CDR3 spans 11 amino acids. After removal of 9 bases from V and 6 bases from J, the junction contained 3 bases not matched to a gene. Germline V gives CDR1 MDHEN, CDR2 SYDVKM. In DNA form, the CDR3 reads TGTGCCAGTAGCGGGAGAAGCGAGCAGTACTTC. Translation: CASSGRSEQYF.

The genes are TRBV5-1 and TRBJ1-2, with TRBD1 matching over 7 bases. V was pared by 3 bases and J by 4 bases, with 6 bases of the junction left unmatched. Germline V CDR1 and CDR2: SGHRS, YFSETQ. The CDR3 sequence is 14 residues long. The CDR3 is CASSYDRVGYGYTF. The CDR3 DNA reads TGCGCCAGCAGCTACGACAGGGTCGGCTATGGCTACACCTTC.

The chain has TRBV28 and TRBJ2-4; 8 nucleotides align to TRBD2. Trimming at V came to 5 bases and at J to 4 bases, leaving 7 bases not matched to a gene. CDR3 size: 15 residues. The germline V gene encodes CDR1 MDHEN and CDR2 SYDVKM. Written as DNA, the CDR3 is TGTGCCAGCAGTCCTGGACTAGCCCCTAAAAACATTCAGTACTTC. It specifies CASSPGLAPKNIQYF.

The sample holds a few counts of this clonotype. The genes are TRBV7-2 and TRBJ2-7; TRBD2 matches 9 bases. The CDR3 runs to 17 residues. The junction had 16 bases not matched to a gene; V was cut back by 3 bases and J by 7 bases. The V gene's germline CDR1 is SGHTA and CDR2 FQGNSA. CDR3 sequence (DNA): TGTGCCAGCAGCTTCGATACTCTTAGCGGGAGAACGGGAGAGCAGTACTTC. Protein sequence: CASSFDTLSGRTGEQYF.

V is TRBV18 and J is TRBJ2-1; the match to TRBD2 covers 10 bases. The length of the CDR3 is 16 residues. Germline V CDR1 and CDR2: KGHSH, LQKENI. The junction had 4 bases not matched to a gene; V was cut back by 1 base and J by 4 bases. The CDR3 DNA reads as TGTGCCAGCTCACCACGGGGACTAGCGCTTTACAATGAGCAGTTCTTC. This gives the protein CASSPRGLALYNEQFF.

The chain combines TRBV6-5 with TRBJ2-7; 7 positions agree with TRBD1. Germline V lookup: CDR1 MNHEY, CDR2 SVGAGI. V shed 7 bases, J shed 5 bases, and the junction held 17 bases outside the gene matches. The CDR3 consists of 16 residues. In nucleotides, the CDR3 is TGTGCCAGCAATAAACTCGGTAGGGGGCGAGTCGACGAGCAGTACTTC. Translating it yields CASNKLGRGRVDEQYF.

Turning to this clonotype: This may be a read error, as it is one base from a much larger clone. V is TRBV7-7 and J is TRBJ2-3; 8 bases agree with TRBD1. This CDR3 is 14 amino acids long. V was clipped by 5 bases and J by 9 bases; unmatched bases: 10. Looked up from germline, CDR1 is SSHAT and CDR2 is FNYEAQ (reference sequence). This CDR3 reads CASSTRTGKMTQYF. The CDR3 bases are TGTGCCAGCAGCACCAGGACAGGGAAGATGACGCAGTATTTT.

V usage is TRBV7-2 and J usage is TRBJ2-4; 16 bases map to TRBD2. The J call may be wrong; the DNA end is better matched by TRBJ2-5. CDR3 length: 18 amino acids. Germline assignment: CDR1 SGHTA and CDR2 FQGNSA. The CDR3, as DNA: TGTGCCAGCAGCTTAGGGGGACTAGCGGGAGGGCACCAAGAGACCCAGTACTTC. Protein product: CASSLGGLAGGHQETQYF.

V and J are TRBV7-6 and TRBJ2-4, with 9 bases lining up with TRBD2. The end of the DNA is better explained by TRBJ2-7, so the J call may be wrong. The CDR3 consists of 16 residues. Germline V lookup: CDR1 SGHVS, CDR2 FNYEAQ. The CDR3 nucleotides read TGTGCCAGCAGCTTAGGCCCTCCCGCGGGAGGGGACGAGCAGTACTTC. It is translated as CASSLGPPAGGDEQYF.

The V gene is TRBV7-2, the J gene TRBJ1-4, with a possible D match to TRBD1 (6 bases). This CDR3 contains 15 residues. Germline V lookup: CDR1 SGHTA, CDR2 FQGNSA. V shed 1 base and J shed 5 bases, with 11 bases lying between them. The CDR3 spells CASSLGDRRNEKLFF. CDR3 in DNA: TGTGCCAGCAGCTTAGGCGACAGGCGCAATGAAAAACTGTTTTTT.

The chain recombines TRBV2 with TRBJ2-1; 11 bases are a match to TRBD2. Unmatched junction bases numbered 13, after V lost 8 bases and J lost 10 bases. CDR3 length equals 15 residues. Germline V lookup: CDR1 SNHLY, CDR2 FYNNEI. The CDR3 loop reads CASGASGRLSEEQFF. The CDR3 bases are TGTGCCAGCGGGGCTAGCGGGAGGCTTTCGGAAGAGCAGTTCTTC.

The V gene is TRBV24-1, the J gene TRBJ2-5, with 7 bases that match TRBD2. The end of the DNA aligns better with TRBJ2-7, so the J call may be wrong. Germline-derived CDR1 and CDR2 are KGHDR and SFDVKD. CDR3 length: 13 residues. In DNA form, the CDR3 reads TGTGCCACCAGTGAGTCCGGGACTAACGAGCAGTACTTC. This translates into CATSESGTNEQYF.

This clonotype was recorded a few times. The chain employs TRBV2 and TRBJ1-6; 7 bases are shared with TRBD1. The trim removed 6 bases at V and 7 bases at J, leaving 9 bases unmatched. This CDR3 comprises 15 residues. Germline CDR1 is SNHLY and CDR2 is FYNNEI. The CDR3 reads CASSRTGKQNSPLHF. The DNA of the CDR3 is TGTGCCAGCAGCCGGACAGGAAAGCAAAATTCACCCCTCCACTTT.

This clonotype appeared many times. The genes are TRBV7-2 and TRBJ2-7; 8 positions agree with TRBD2. After removal of 2 bases from V and 5 bases from J, the junction contained 8 bases not matched to a gene. The V gene's germline CDR1 is SGHTA and CDR2 FQGNSA. The CDR3 runs 15 residues. CDR3 loop: CASSLNPGLGDEQYF. The CDR3 DNA reads as TGTGCCAGCAGCTTAAATCCGGGACTAGGGGACGAGCAGTACTTC.

This sequence joins TRBV4-2 and TRBJ1-6, with 7 bases identical to TRBD1. The CDR3 length is 16 residues. V was pared by 3 bases and J by 7 bases, with 9 bases of the junction left unmatched. Germline lookup yields CDR1 LGHNA and CDR2 YNFKEQ. CDR3 DNA sequence: TGTGCCAGCAGCCAGCGGGCGGGACAGACCAATTCACCCCTCCACTTT. Protein sequence: CASSQRAGQTNSPLHF.